This entry lists 3 T cell receptor beta chains sequenced from one sample in a study of vaccination effects on CD4 cells after COVID-19. Using viral peptide pools, the ViraFEST assay grew out antigen-specific CD4+ T cells prior to sequencing. Cells that had been cultured for 10 days were the source of isolated CD4+ T cells. Nobody among the vaccine recipients had prior SARS-CoV-2 infection (nucleocapsid antibodies were negative). Their specific antigens are unknown. Data came from immunoSEQ multiplex PCR; TCRdb stores just in-frame clones and leaves some out. Of tens of thousands of clones listed, about 80% are singletons. This specimen was CD4+ T cells from PBMCs cultured with HCoV-OC43 spike peptides, taken before COVID-19 vaccination. Subset of the sample: HCoV-OC43 spike overlapping peptide pool stimulation. The source is a human donor who received a COVID-19 vaccine.

The chain is built from TRBV7-2 and TRBJ1-5, with D maybe TRBD1 (6 bases). From germline, CDR1 is SGHTA and CDR2 FQGNSA. The V end lost 2 bases, the J end lost 5 bases, and 19 bases lay between the germline ends. The CDR3 has 17 amino acids. Here the CDR3 reads CASSLNRLGAGYQPQHF. CDR3 bases: TGTGCCAGCAGCTTAAATCGTTTGGGGGCGGGTTATCAGCCCCAGCATTTT.

The chain carries TRBV9 and TRBJ2-7; 7 positions match TRBD1. V lost 4 bases to trimming and J lost 0 bases; unmatched junction nucleotides: 7. Germline values: CDR1 SGDLS, CDR2 YYNGEE. CDR3 length: 15 amino acids. The CDR3 coding sequence is TGTGCCAGCAGCTGGGGGACAGAGAGCTCCTACGAGCAGTACTTC. Translating gives CASSWGTESSYEQYF. Together with reference TRBV9 and TRBJ2-7, the CDR3 gives the full variable domain: DSGVTQTPKHLITATGQRVTLRCSPRSGDLSVYWYQQSLDQGLQFLIQYYNGEERAKGNILERFSAQQFPDLHSELNLSSLELGDSALYFCASSWGTESSYEQYFGPGTRLTVT.

This chain links TRBV4-2 with TRBJ2-1; D possibly uses TRBD1 or TRBD2 (5 bases each). CDR1 is LGHNA, CDR2 YNFKEQ, per germline. The CDR3 is 16 amino acids. With 1 base removed from V and 1 base from J, the gap between germline ends came to 11 bases. The CDR3 DNA follows: TGTGCCAGCAGCCAAGGGGGGTCTACGTCCTACAATGAGCAGTTCTTC. This translates into CASSQGGSTSYNEQFF.